This is a list of T cell receptor beta chains from one sample in a study of T cells in Graves' hyperthyroidism and ophthalmopathy. A single record per CDR3 protein comes from TCRdb applying MiXCR to the multiplex PCR reads. The sample carries around 300,000 distinct CDR3 sequences, roughly 13% recorded once. The sequenced sample consisted of blood. These receptor sequences come from a woman in her forties with Graves' hyperthyroidism. Each CDR3 is given with its conserved first and last residue. The D gene is left open where the match is weak. Expanded clones get a size class; other rows say once, few or many, or leave the size out.

>many|TRBJ2-1|TRBD2|TRBV25-1
TGTGCCAGCAGTAGAAGCGGGAGCGCGGACAATGAGCAGTTCTTC
CASSRSGSADNEQFF
>many|TRBJ2-5|-|TRBV7-2
TGTGCCAGCAGCTTAGCGTTGTCGGGAGTTTTTGAGACCCAGTACTTC
CASSLALSGVFETQYF
>-|TRBJ2-2|-|TRBV24-1
TGTGCCACCAGTCACAGGAACACCGGGGAGCTGTTTTTT
CATSHRNTGELFF
>-|TRBJ1-2|-|TRBV6-1
TGTGCCAGCTTGGTGGGTTATCATGGCTACACCTTC
CASLVGYHGYTF
>many|TRBJ2-7|-|TRBV2
TGTGCCAGCATACAGTCCGCCTACGAGCAGTACTTC
CASIQSAYEQYF
>many|TRBJ1-4|-|TRBV12-3/TRBV12-4
TGTGCCAGCAGTCCAAACCCCCGGGGTAATGAAAAACTGTTTTTT
CASSPNPRGNEKLFF
>few|TRBJ1-5|-|TRBV6-1
TGTGCCTCCGGGGCCGTTTTTGGCAATCAGCCCCAGCATTTT
CASGAVFGNQPQHF
>many|TRBJ2-7|-|TRBV7-2
TGTGCCAGCAGCTCATACAGGGCCTACGAGCAGTACTTC
CASSSYRAYEQYF
>-|TRBJ1-2|TRBD1|TRBV15
TGTGCCACCAGCAGTGGGGACAGGACCTATGGCTACACCTTC
CATSSGDRTYGYTF
>many|TRBJ2-2|TRBD2|TRBV10-2
TGCGCCAGCAGTGACCAGCGGGAGTGGAACGCCGGGGAGCTGTTTTTT
CASSDQREWNAGELFF
>many|TRBJ2-3|TRBD1|TRBV28
TGTGCCAGCAGCCCCCGCACAGGGGGCACTAGCACAGATACGCAGTATTTT
CASSPRTGGTSTDTQYF
>many|TRBJ2-1|-|TRBV30
TGTGCCTGGAGTTCCGTACGGAGGCGGCCATGGGGTGAGCAGTTCTTC
CAWSSVRRRPWGEQFF
>many|TRBJ1-2|-|TRBV11-3
TGTGCCAGCAGCTTCCTCAGGGGTAATGGCTACACCTTC
CASSFLRGNGYTF
>many|TRBJ2-3|TRBD1|TRBV2
TGTGCCAGCACCGCAGAGGGGGCCCTCTCAGATACGCAGTATTTT
CASTAEGALSDTQYF
>many|TRBJ1-5|-|TRBV6-1
TGTGCCAGCAGAGGCGCCGACGGCAATCAGCCCCAGCATTTT
CASRGADGNQPQHF
>many|TRBJ2-2|-|TRBV5-1
TGCGCCAGCAGCTTTCACGGGGAGCTGTTTTTT
CASSFHGELFF
>many|TRBJ1-2|-|TRBV2
TGTGCCAGCAGTTTCGGGAGACAAAGAGCTAACTATGGCTACACCTTC
CASSFGRQRANYGYTF
>-|TRBJ2-1|-|TRBV5-5
TGTGCCAGCAGCCCCGGGGAAGTACTATACAATGAGCAGTTCTTC
CASSPGEVLYNEQFF
>many|TRBJ1-2|-|TRBV12-3/TRBV12-4
TGTGCCAGCGTAGGGGTCTTCAACTATGGCTACACCTTC
CASVGVFNYGYTF
>many|TRBJ1-1|-|TRBV2
TGTGCCAGCAGGGGGGAGAACACTGAAGCTTTCTTT
CASRGENTEAFF
>-|TRBJ2-3|TRBD2|TRBV10-3
TGTGCCATCAGTGAGTCAGTAGCGGGAGTTTCAGATACGCAGTATTTT
CAISESVAGVSDTQYF
>many|TRBJ2-1|-|TRBV27
TGTGCCAGCAGGGTGGGACATGTTAATGAGCAGTTCTTC
CASRVGHVNEQFF